This T cell receptor beta chain was profiled in a study of OX40 agonist ivuxolimab in advanced cancers. Trimming stripped 5 bases from V and 9 bases from J, with 17 bases between. Germline CDR1 SGHVS, CDR2 FNYEAQ. The CDR3 has 14 residues. Assay: immunoSEQ multiplex PCR; the TCRdb copy retains only in-frame clones and omits some. The sample consists of about 64,000 clones, about 86% of them appearing once. Concerning this clone itself: Its specificity is not known.

Points from the study as a whole: Average numbers of expanded clones were greater in CD8+ T cells than in CD4+.

The TCR originated in an adult with an advanced solid tumor such as melanoma, head and neck, liver or kidney cancer. The specimen comprised CD4+ or CD8+ T cells sorted from blood, sampled in a trial of the OX40 agonist ivuxolimab. The chain uses TRBV7-6 and TRBJ2-1; the D is unclear. The CDR3 loop is CASSPTDPYGEQFF. The CDR3 nucleotides read TGTGCCAGCAGCCCCACGGACCCCTACGGTGAGCAGTTCTTC. The complete variable domain, with remaining parts taken from reference TRBV7-6 and TRBJ2-1, reads GAGVSQSPRYKVTKRGQDVALRCDPISGHVSLYWYRQALGQGPEFLTYFNYEAQQDKSGLPNDRFSAERPEGSISTLTIQRTEQRDSAMYRCASSPTDPYGEQFFGPGTRLTVL.